Below are 15 T cell receptor beta chains sequenced from a single sample in a study of T cells in Graves' hyperthyroidism and ophthalmopathy. Researchers took RNA transcripts and amplified the TCR beta CDR3 regions from them. HTBI primers were used for first-round RT-PCR of the TCR CDR3. TCRdb passed the multiplex PCR reads through MiXCR, listing each CDR3 protein once. This table has roughly 580,000 distinct CDR3 sequences, roughly 14% appearing once. Material for sequencing was blood. The receptor set was obtained from a woman between 25 and 40 years old with Graves' hyperthyroidism that later progressed to Graves' ophthalmopathy.

This clonotype was seen repeatedly, ten times or more. DNA for the CDR3: TGTGCCAGCAGCCACCCGACTAGCGGGACCTACGAGCAGTACTTC. Amino acids: CASSHPTSGTYEQYF. The V call is TRBV14, the J call TRBJ2-7; the match to TRBD2 covers 11 bases. The CDR3 length is 15 residues. J was trimmed by 2 bases and V by 3 bases; bases with no gene match: 3. Germline CDR1 SGHDN, CDR2 FVKESK.

This clonotype is a singleton in its sample. The chain employs TRBV6-1 and TRBJ1-6; 7 nucleotides line up with TRBD1. Per germline, CDR1 MNHNS and CDR2 SASEGT. This CDR3 spans 17 amino acids. V trimming: 5 bases; J trimming: 0 bases; junction bases outside the gene matches: 7. CDR3 in amino acids: CASSTTGPSSYNSPLHF. In DNA form, the CDR3 reads TGTGCCAGCAGTACGACAGGGCCCAGCTCCTATAATTCACCCCTCCACTTT.

The sample holds many counts of this clonotype. The chain recombines TRBV7-8 with TRBJ2-1; 9 bases map to TRBD2. V was clipped by 10 bases and J by 0 bases; unmatched bases: 7. CDR3 length equals 15 residues. Germline V lookup: CDR1 SGHVS, CDR2 FQNEAQ. The CDR3 reads CATKREASSYNEQFF. CDR3 sequence (DNA): TGTGCCACCAAGCGGGAGGCGAGCTCCTACAATGAGCAGTTCTTC.

This clonotype was observed many times. J is TRBJ1-6 and V is TRBV28, with D unresolved. Germline lookup yields CDR1 MDHEN and CDR2 SYDVKM. The CDR3 runs to 15 residues. V lost 4 bases and J 4 bases, leaving 11 bases between the germline ends. Here the CDR3 DNA reads TGTGCCAGCAGTTCCTTCGGCCGGTATAATTCACCCCTCCACTTT. Residues: CASSSFGRYNSPLHF.

This clonotype was detected ten times or more. The V gene is TRBV18, the J gene TRBJ1-1, with D possibly matching TRBD1 (5 bases). The CDR3 extends over 14 amino acids. CDR1 is KGHSH, CDR2 LQKENI, per germline. The V end lost 3 bases, the J end lost 8 bases, and 16 bases lay between the germline ends. DNA for the CDR3: TGTGCCAGCTCACCTCCTACGAGACAGCCCGAAGCTTTCTTT. This codes for CASSPPTRQPEAFF. Supplemented by reference TRBV18 and TRBJ1-1, the full variable domain reads NAGVMQNPRHLVRRRGQEARLRCSPMKGHSHVYWYRQLPEEGLKFMVYLQKENIIDESGMPKERFSAEFPKEGPSILRIQQVVRGDSAAYFCASSPPTRQPEAFFGQGTRLTVV.

This clonotype has ten or more counts. V is TRBV7-2 and J is TRBJ2-1, with D perhaps TRBD2 (6 bases). Between the trimmed V and J ends, which lost 5 bases and 10 bases, there was a span of 18 bases. The CDR3 loop spans 14 amino acids. Germline values: CDR1 SGHTA, CDR2 FQGNSA. The CDR3 region has the DNA TGTGCCAGCAGCCCGCCAGGGCGGGACGGGGAGCAGTTCTTC. Its translation is CASSPPGRDGEQFF.

The table lists this clonotype with many counts. The chain uses TRBV2 and TRBJ2-2; D is tentatively TRBD1 or TRBD2 (5 bases each). The length of the CDR3 is 12 residues. CDR1 is SNHLY and CDR2 is FYNNEI in the germline V gene. Trimming shortened V by 10 bases and J by 4 bases, and 10 bases separated the two germline ends. CDR3 protein: CATGLVTGELFF. The DNA for the CDR3 is TGTGCCACGGGGCTGGTCACCGGGGAGCTGTTTTTT. Looking up the rest from reference TRBV2 and TRBJ2-2 gives the full variable domain: EPEVTQTPSHQVTQMGQEVILRCVPISNHLYFYWYRQILGQKVEFLVSFYNNEISEKSEIFDDQFSVERPDGSNFTLKIRSTKLEDSAMYFCATGLVTGELFFGEGSRLTVL.

This clonotype has only a few counts. The CDR3 nucleotides read TGTGCCAGCAGTTACACAGTAGCCAAAAACATTCAGTACTTC. It translates to CASSYTVAKNIQYF. This chain connects TRBV6-5 to TRBJ2-4; D remains ambiguous. The CDR3 is 14 residues long. The V end was cut by 2 bases, the J end by 0 bases, with 5 bases between. Germline CDR1 reads MNHEY; CDR2 reads SVGAGI.

The table lists this clonotype with a few counts. CDR3 protein: CSVEGLGGGTEAFF. The CDR3 DNA reads as TGCAGCGTTGAAGGTCTCGGGGGGGGCACTGAAGCTTTCTTT. This rearrangement joins TRBV29-1 to TRBJ1-1; possible D gene TRBD1, 5 bases. Germline V gene data show CDR1 as SQVTM and CDR2 as ANQGSEA. This CDR3 region has 14 residues. Trimming removed 1 base from V and 4 bases from J, with 13 bases in between.

The genes are TRBV5-6 and TRBJ2-6; D unresolved. The germline V gene encodes CDR1 SGHDT and CDR2 YYEEEE. V dropped 10 bases and J dropped 0 bases, with 8 bases sitting between them. The CDR3 is 13 residues long. CDR3 sequence reads: CAGFRSGANVLTF. The DNA of the CDR3 is TGTGCCGGTTTTCGCTCTGGGGCCAACGTCCTGACTTTC. The variable domain in full, with the rest retrieved from reference TRBV5-6 and TRBJ2-6, is DAGVTQSPTHLIKTRGQQVTLRCSPKSGHDTVSWYQQALGQGPQFIFQYYEEEERQRGNFPDRFSGHQFPNYSSELNVNALLLGDSALYLCAGFRSGANVLTFGAGSRLTVL.

This clonotype was recorded at least ten times. The chain employs TRBV27 and TRBJ2-3; 10 bases line up with TRBD1. J lost 5 bases, V lost 5 bases, and 10 bases had no gene match. Germline CDR1 MNHEY, CDR2 SMNVEV (reference sequence). The CDR3 contains 16 residues. CDR3 protein: CASSLRDRGVQDTQYF. The CDR3 DNA follows: TGTGCCAGCAGTCTCCGGGACAGGGGCGTCCAAGATACGCAGTATTTT.

Many counts were recorded for this clonotype. This rearrangement joins TRBV6-1 to TRBJ2-2, with 11 positions matching TRBD2. The CDR3 is 15 residues long. Trimming at V came to 9 bases and at J to 5 bases, leaving 8 bases not matched to a gene. Looked up from germline, CDR1 is MNHNS and CDR2 is SASEGT. The CDR3 sequence: CASRQWTSGTGELFF. DNA of the CDR3: TGTGCCAGTCGACAATGGACTAGCGGGACCGGGGAGCTGTTTTTT.

V is TRBV27 and J is TRBJ1-6; no definite D call. This CDR3 has 14 residues. Trimming took off 8 bases at V and 7 bases at J, with 15 bases between the two ends. Germline CDR1 MNHEY, CDR2 SMNVEV (reference sequence). CDR3 bases: TGTGCCAGCGGCCTGTCCAGTTCCAATTCACCCCTCCACTTT. Encoded protein: CASGLSSSNSPLHF.

This clonotype was picked up many times. The J gene is TRBJ2-2, the V gene TRBV20-1; D is ambiguous. Looked up from germline, CDR1 is DFQATT and CDR2 is SNEGSKA (reference sequence). Trimming took 5 bases from V and 0 from J, leaving 10 bases between them. The CDR3 contains 14 residues. CDR3 nucleotides: TGCAGTGCTCTTCCAGACACGAACACCGGGGAGCTGTTTTTT. This sequence encodes CSALPDTNTGELFF.

This clonotype was recorded many times. The chain uses TRBV19 and TRBJ2-1; D is perhaps TRBD2 (6 bases). The CDR3 is 13 residues long. V shed 7 bases and J shed 6 bases, with 13 bases lying between them. Germline V CDR1 and CDR2: LNHDA, SQIVND (reference sequence). CDR3 sequence (DNA): TGTGCCAGTAACCCGGGGCGGGGCAATGAGCAGTTCTTC. Translation: CASNPGRGNEQFF.